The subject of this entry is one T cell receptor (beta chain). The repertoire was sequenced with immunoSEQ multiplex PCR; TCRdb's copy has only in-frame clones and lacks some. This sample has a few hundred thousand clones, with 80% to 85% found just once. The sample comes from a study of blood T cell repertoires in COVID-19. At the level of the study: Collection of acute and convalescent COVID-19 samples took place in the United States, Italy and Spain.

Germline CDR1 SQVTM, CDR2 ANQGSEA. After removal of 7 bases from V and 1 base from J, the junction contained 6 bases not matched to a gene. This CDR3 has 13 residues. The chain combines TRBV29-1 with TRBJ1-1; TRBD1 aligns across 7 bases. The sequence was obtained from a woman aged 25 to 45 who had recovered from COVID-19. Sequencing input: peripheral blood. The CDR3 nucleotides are TGCAGCGGTGGGAACAGGGGGAACACTGAAGCTTTCTTT. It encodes CSGGNRGNTEAFF.